Listed below are T cell receptor beta chains from one sample, sequenced in a study of Ad26.COV2.S vaccination and SARS-CoV-2 variants. The protocol was immunoSEQ multiplex PCR, while the TCRdb copy is restricted to in-frame clones and leaves out a portion. The sample contains approximately 350,000 clones, around 82% of which appear only once. The sample was peripheral blood, taken in a trial of Ad26.COV2.S vaccine versus placebo. The receptor set was obtained from a person between 18 and 65 years old who received the Ad26.COV2.S COVID-19 vaccine or a placebo. CDR3s include the opening cysteine and the closing phenylalanine or tryptophan. The D gene is left open where the match is weak.

NA	TRBJ2-1	TRBV18	CASSPEGAVEQFF
NA	TRBJ1-1	TRBV5-5	CASSQWWGAGEAFF
NA	TRBJ1-2	TRBV10-3	CAISESGTAYGYTF
NA	TRBJ1-1	TRBV27	CASTLTGLNTEAFF
TRBD1	TRBJ2-7	TRBV7-2	CASSFRQGAGEQYF
TRBD2	TRBJ2-7	TRBV2	CASTQLAGYEQYF
TRBD2	TRBJ2-2	TRBV9	CASSTAGGPRELFF
NA	TRBJ1-3	TRBV6-5	CASSPSDSGNTIYF
NA	TRBJ1-5	TRBV15	CATSRDVGLSNQPQHF
NA	TRBJ1-1	TRBV19	CASSLGTRSTEAFF
NA	TRBJ1-4	TRBV24-1	CATSDNRQVRSEKLFF
NA	TRBJ1-1	TRBV20-1	CSASVGVWAEAFF
TRBD2	TRBJ2-1	TRBV7-2	CASSFRTSGYNEQFF
NA	TRBJ1-1	TRBV4-1	CASSQVDGVGAFF
NA	TRBJ2-7	TRBV7-9	CASSLTGLPSDEQYF
NA	TRBJ1-2	TRBV11-3	CASSTGQRVYTF
NA	TRBJ2-5	TRBV20-1	CSARIWGTQYF
TRBD2	TRBJ2-7	TRBV2	CASSAVTSGEQYF
TRBD2	TRBJ2-3	TRBV7-3	CASSLVAGALEGQYF
TRBD1	TRBJ1-4	TRBV6-5	CASSSTRTGGREKLFF
NA	TRBJ1-6	TRBV3-1/TRBV3-2	CASSQGRYTISPLHF
TRBD1	TRBJ1-2	TRBV11-2	CASSGVRPGGAYGYTF
NA	TRBJ1-5	TRBV21-1	CASSRTGSNQPQHF
NA	TRBJ1-5	TRBV19	CASSITGSNQPQHF
NA	TRBJ1-4	TRBV3-1/TRBV3-2	CASSQDRALTNEKLFF
NA	TRBJ1-5	TRBV7-2	CASTSVVNQPQHF
TRBD1	TRBJ1-2	TRBV4-1	CASSQPGTVYGYTF
NA	TRBJ2-1	TRBV7-9	CASIPSRRSYNEQFF
TRBD2	TRBJ2-1	TRBV19	CASSIGTSGRIYNEQFF
TRBD1	TRBJ1-2	TRBV18	CASSPSQATGETYGYTF
NA	TRBJ1-1	TRBV19	CASSTIRDHTEAFF
NA	TRBJ1-1	TRBV13	CASSSPGNTEAFF
NA	TRBJ1-3	TRBV25-1	CASSEMRLSGNTIYF
TRBD2	TRBJ2-2	TRBV19	CASSKQLAGRGGELFF
NA	TRBJ1-1	TRBV7-2	CASSFLRQFSEAFF
TRBD1	TRBJ1-6	TRBV5-4	CASSPGQGDSPLHF
NA	TRBJ1-3	TRBV6-5	CASMESARRNTIYF
NA	TRBJ1-6	TRBV13	CASSRGTLYGSPLHF
NA	TRBJ2-5	TRBV5-5	CASSFLTSRYQETQYF
NA	TRBJ2-4	TRBV5-1	CARSRAGGKAIQYF
NA	TRBJ1-2	TRBV6-6	CASSSSLVYGYTF
TRBD1	TRBJ2-1	TRBV30	CAWNRQGAFNEQFF
NA	TRBJ2-7	TRBV7-2	CASSRDARYEQYF
NA	TRBJ2-1	TRBV18	CASSPSSDEQFF
NA	TRBJ1-4	TRBV5-6	CASSLGDSNEKLFF